The TCR beta chain described here comes from a study of blood T cell repertoires in COVID-19. The wider study: The cDNA or gDNA used as material had been derived from T cells, B-cell-depleted T cells, or PBMCs.

CDR3 length equals 16 residues. Germline trimming cut 2 bases from V and 2 bases from J; bases unmatched to any gene: 9. The germline V gene has CDR1 KGHSH and CDR2 LQKENI. In the authors' workflow: Nucleated cell number was recorded as an estimate derived from reference gene primer amplification. Sequencing used immunoSEQ multiplex PCR; TCRdb keeps in-frame clones, though not all of them. D and trimming were read from the DNA, whereas the V and J calls and clone size are those reported in that table. The sample holds approximately 270,000 clones, about 87% seen once. Clinical history reported by participants formed the basis on which cohorts were assigned.

The chain uses TRBV18 and TRBJ2-7; TRBD1 matches 7 bases. The receptor was isolated from a woman aged 25 to 39 with acute COVID-19. Sequenced material: PBMCs or T cells enriched from blood (not recorded which). The chain's CDR3 is CASSPNRDSRTYEQYF. CDR3 sequence (DNA): TGTGCCAGCTCACCAAACAGGGACAGCCGTACCTACGAGCAGTACTTC. Complete variable domain (other parts from reference TRBV18 and TRBJ2-7): NAGVMQNPRHLVRRRGQEARLRCSPMKGHSHVYWYRQLPEEGLKFMVYLQKENIIDESGMPKERFSAEFPKEGPSILRIQQVVRGDSAAYFCASSPNRDSRTYEQYFGPGTRLTVT.